One and the same sample provided the 29 T cell receptor beta chains below, sequenced in a study of blood T cell repertoires in COVID-19 (TCRdb year 2020). The library was obtained by the immunoSEQ multiplex PCR assay. Drawn from immuneACCESS, this table holds only the in-frame rearrangements with V and J called that TCRdb kept. Clones are partly lost; checked studies trace under half to an unresolved V gene and leave the rest unexplained. For this sample the table gives approximately 300,000 clones, of which around 90% were detected only once. The ten most abundant clones make up 5.2% of the sample. Material: PBMCs or T cells enriched from blood (not recorded which). The receptors stem from a man aged 60 to 69 who had recovered from COVID-19.

The chain links TRBV27 to TRBJ2-1, with a weak D call TRBD2 (5 bases). This CDR3 has 16 amino acids. Germline V gene data show CDR1 as MNHEY and CDR2 as SMNVEV (reference sequence). Trimming took 3 bases from V and 0 from J, leaving 12 bases between them. CDR3 region: CASSFNGIPSYNEQFF. The CDR3 nucleotides are TGTGCCAGCAGTTTTAACGGGATCCCCTCCTACAATGAGCAGTTCTTC.

The rearrangement joins TRBV5-4 to TRBJ2-7, with 9 bases that match TRBD2. V lost 4 bases, J lost 2 bases, and 7 bases stayed unmatched. The CDR3 contains 15 residues. The germline V gene has CDR1 SGHNT and CDR2 YYREEE (reference sequence). In nucleotides, the CDR3 is TGTGCCAGCAGCACCAGGACTAGCGTAACCTACGAGCAGTACTTC. It is translated as CASSTRTSVTYEQYF.

The genes are TRBV7-9 and TRBJ2-7; 8 bases are shared with TRBD1. This CDR3 contains 14 residues. Germline lookup yields CDR1 SEHNR and CDR2 FQNEAQ (reference sequence). The V and J ends lost 5 bases and 5 bases, in that order; junction bases with no gene match: 8. CDR3 DNA sequence: TGTGCCAGCAGCCAACAGGGGGGAGGAAACGAGCAGTACTTC. Translating gives CASSQQGGGNEQYF.

The V gene is TRBV5-1, the J gene TRBJ2-1; 8 nucleotides agree with TRBD1. The CDR3 loop spans 17 amino acids. V lost 4 bases to trimming and J lost 0 bases; unmatched junction nucleotides: 9. CDR1 and CDR2 from the germline V gene are SGHRS and YFSETQ. CDR3 sequence (DNA): TGCGCCAGCAGCGGTTTCAACAGGGGGTCCTCCTACAATGAGCAGTTCTTC. Protein product: CASSGFNRGSSYNEQFF.

The chain's CDR3 is CASSQDEALYNEQFF. In DNA, the CDR3 is TGCGCCAGCAGCCAAGATGAGGCACTTTACAATGAGCAGTTCTTC. The chain links TRBV4-3 to TRBJ2-1; D ambiguous. CDR3 size: 15 residues. The germline CDR1 and CDR2 sequences are LGHNA and YSLEER. Trimming removed 0 bases from V and 4 bases from J, with 10 bases in between.

The chain recombines TRBV28 with TRBJ2-7; TRBD1 is a possible D gene (6 bases). There are 16 residues in the CDR3. The germline V gene has CDR1 MDHEN and CDR2 SYDVKM. V lost 6 bases, J lost 6 bases, and 24 bases lay in between. The chain's CDR3 is CASRPTGTQLLGEQYF. The CDR3 DNA is TGTGCCAGCAGACCAACCGGGACACAGCTTTTGGGCGAGCAGTACTTC.

The V gene is TRBV5-1, the J gene TRBJ2-7; 11 nucleotides align to TRBD2. The CDR3 runs 17 residues. Per the germline V gene, CDR1 is SGHRS and CDR2 is YFSETQ. Losses at the gene ends were 2 bases for V and 3 bases for J; bases not matched to a gene: 10. As DNA, the CDR3 is TGCGCCAGCAGCTTTACAACTGGGACTAGCGGTGGCTACGAGCAGTACTTC. Translated: CASSFTTGTSGGYEQYF.

The chain is built from TRBV7-9 and TRBJ2-7; the match to TRBD2 covers 8 bases. CDR3 length: 12 residues. Germline V gives CDR1 SEHNR, CDR2 FQNEAQ (reference sequence). The V segment lost 7 bases and the J segment 4 bases; nucleotides outside the gene matches: 3. CDR3 DNA: TGTGCCAGCACCCGACTAGCGTACGAGCAGTACTTC. Encoded protein: CASTRLAYEQYF. Full variable domain (outside the CDR3, taken from reference TRBV7-9 and TRBJ2-7): DTGVSQNPRHKITKRGQNVTFRCDPISEHNRLYWYRQTLGQGPEFLTYFQNEAQLEKSRLLSDRFSAERPKGSFSTLEIQRTEQGDSAMYLCASTRLAYEQYFGPGTRLTVT.

This chain connects TRBV7-3 to TRBJ1-2, with TRBD1 identical over 8 bases. The germline V gene has CDR1 SGHTA and CDR2 FQGTGA. After removal of 5 bases from V and 6 bases from J, the junction contained 5 bases not matched to a gene. The CDR3 covers 13 residues. In nucleotides, the CDR3 is TGTGCCAGCAGCCGGACAGGGTCGCATGGCTACACCTTC. Translating gives CASSRTGSHGYTF.

The chain couples TRBV11-2 to TRBJ1-2, with D possibly matching TRBD1 (5 bases). The CDR3 totals 14 residues. Germline-derived CDR1 and CDR2 are SGHAT and FQNNGV. Trimming left V 2 bases short and J 3 bases short, with 10 bases between. CDR3 sequence reads: CASSLYGRDYGYTF. The CDR3 DNA reads TGTGCCAGCAGCTTATATGGCAGGGACTATGGCTACACCTTC.

The V and J genes are TRBV11-3 and TRBJ2-1; possibly TRBD2 for D (7 bases). The CDR3 loop spans 18 amino acids. Trimming left V 1 base short and J 12 bases short, with 28 bases between. Germline loops: CDR1 SGHNT, CDR2 YENEEA. In nucleotides, the CDR3 is TGTGCCAGCAGCTTAGGGCCCCATTCGAGCGGGGTCGAGGGGGGGCAGTTCTTC. Its translation: CASSLGPHSSGVEGGQFF.

The genes are TRBV24-1 and TRBJ1-1; D ambiguous. The V end lost 3 bases, the J end lost 1 base, and 8 bases lay between the germline ends. This CDR3 comprises 14 residues. Germline V gives CDR1 KGHDR, CDR2 SFDVKD. Here the CDR3 reads CATSDRGENTEAFF. DNA of the CDR3: TGTGCCACCAGTGATCGCGGTGAGAACACTGAAGCTTTCTTT.

The chain couples TRBV2 to TRBJ1-6, with TRBD1 matching over 8 bases. The CDR3 length is 14 residues. J gave up 7 bases and V 4 bases, and 3 bases lay outside the gene matches. Germline V lookup: CDR1 SNHLY, CDR2 FYNNEI. The CDR3: CASSGQGRNSPLHF. The DNA for the CDR3 is TGTGCCAGCAGTGGACAGGGGCGCAATTCACCCCTCCACTTT.

This clone was seen a single time. This may stem from a read error, because a much larger clone lies one nucleotide away. The genes are TRBV28 and TRBJ2-7; D is possibly TRBD1 (6 bases). This CDR3 contains 12 residues. Germline V gene lookup returns CDR1 MDHEN and CDR2 SYDVKM. Trimming left V 5 bases short and J 2 bases short, with 7 bases between. The CDR3 sequence is CASSRTAYEQYF. DNA of the CDR3: TGTGCCAGCAGTCGGACAGCCTACGAGCAGTACTTC.

The chain is built from TRBV5-1 and TRBJ1-2; D remains ambiguous. The germline V and J ends were trimmed by 0 bases and 0 bases, with 12 bases remaining between them. Germline values: CDR1 SGHRS, CDR2 YFSETQ. The CDR3 extends over 16 amino acids. CDR3 nucleotide sequence: TGCGCCAGCAGCTTGGCAGCTGAGACTACTAACTATGGCTACACCTTC. It encodes CASSLAAETTNYGYTF.

V and J are TRBV11-1 and TRBJ2-7; D is unresolved. There are 14 residues in the CDR3. The germline V and J ends were trimmed by 3 bases and 2 bases, with 11 bases remaining between them. Germline-derived CDR1 and CDR2 are SGHAT and FQDESV (reference sequence). The CDR3 coding sequence is TGTGCCAGCAGCTTCGGCAGGAAAGCCTACGAGCAGTACTTC. This translates into CASSFGRKAYEQYF.

The chain recombines TRBV29-1 with TRBJ2-2; 13 bases fit TRBD2. After removal of 6 bases from V and 6 bases from J, the junction contained 4 bases not matched to a gene. The CDR3 spans 14 residues. Per the germline V gene, CDR1 is SQVTM and CDR2 is ANQGSEA. The CDR3 protein is CSVGLAGVPGELFF. CDR3 DNA sequence: TGCAGCGTCGGACTAGCGGGAGTACCCGGGGAGCTGTTTTTT.

V gene TRBV28 combines with J gene TRBJ2-7; D is possibly TRBD2 (7 bases). V was trimmed by 6 bases and J by 0 bases, leaving 15 bases between them. Germline V gene data show CDR1 as MDHEN and CDR2 as SYDVKM. CDR3 length: 15 residues. CDR3 sequence (DNA): TGTGCCAGCAGGAGAGGGGGGGTCAGCTCCTACGAGCAGTACTTC. Translated, it gives CASRRGGVSSYEQYF.

This sequence joins TRBV10-3 and TRBJ2-7; tentative D call: TRBD2 (5 bases). CDR3 length: 11 residues. V was shortened by 9 bases and J by 4 bases, with 10 bases between the two germline ends. CDR1 is ENHRY and CDR2 is SYGVKD in the germline V gene. Here the CDR3 reads CAIRTEYEQYF. The CDR3 DNA reads TGTGCCATTAGGACTGAATACGAGCAGTACTTC.

This chain links TRBV3-1 (or the pseudogene TRBV3-2) with TRBJ2-6, with no clear D. Per germline, CDR1 LGHDT and CDR2 YNNKEL (reference sequence). This CDR3 region has 13 residues. Trimming pared 5 bases from V and 0 bases from J, leaving 2 bases between. The chain's CDR3 is CASSYSGANVLTF. In DNA, the CDR3 is TGTGCCAGCAGCTACTCTGGGGCCAACGTCCTGACTTTC.

The rearrangement joins TRBV6-2 or TRBV6-3 to TRBJ1-2; TRBD1 might be the D (6 bases). The V end was cut by 4 bases, the J end by 7 bases, with 16 bases between. This CDR3 region has 14 residues. Germline CDR1 and CDR2: MNHEY and SVGEGT. As DNA, the CDR3 is TGTGCCAGCAGTTCCGCAGGACAGTCCCTTGGCTACACCTTC. Amino acid sequence: CASSSAGQSLGYTF.

This clone appeared once. The same CDR3 also results from other DNA sequences found in this sample. The gene calls are TRBV7-3 and TRBJ2-2, with 7 bases lining up with TRBD2. This CDR3 region has 15 residues. J was trimmed by 4 bases and V by 2 bases; bases with no gene match: 4. Germline V gene lookup returns CDR1 SGHTA and CDR2 FQGTGA. The chain's CDR3 is CASSLGLAGTGELFF. The CDR3 DNA reads as TGTGCCAGCAGCTTAGGGTTAGCGGGCACCGGGGAGCTGTTTTTT.

The chain has TRBV9 and TRBJ2-2, with 12 bases matching TRBD2. V lost 3 bases to trimming and J lost 5 bases; unmatched junction nucleotides: 5. Germline loops: CDR1 SGDLS, CDR2 YYNGEE. The CDR3 runs to 16 residues. The CDR3 sequence is CASSARTSGVTGELFF. CDR3 DNA: TGTGCCAGCAGCGCACGGACTAGCGGGGTGACCGGGGAGCTGTTTTTT.

This chain uses TRBV7-8 with TRBJ2-1, with TRBD2 matching 11 bases. Trimming removed 3 bases from V and 6 bases from J; junction bases left unmatched: 4. This CDR3 has 15 amino acids. CDR1 is SGHVS, CDR2 FQNEAQ, per germline. CDR3 bases: TGTGCCAGCAGCTTTGGGACTAGCGGCGGCAATGAGCAGTTCTTC. Its translation: CASSFGTSGGNEQFF.

V and J are TRBV18 and TRBJ2-7; 11 bases map to TRBD1. Germline CDR1 KGHSH, CDR2 LQKENI. This CDR3 spans 14 amino acids. J lost 7 bases, V lost 3 bases, and 5 bases had no gene match. Written as DNA, the CDR3 is TGTGCCAGCTCACCGGGACAGGGGGTGGAGGAGCAGTACTTC. This codes for CASSPGQGVEEQYF.

The chain combines TRBV28 with TRBJ1-6, with 8 bases that match TRBD1. Looked up from germline, CDR1 is MDHEN and CDR2 is SYDVKM. The CDR3 contains 15 residues. With 3 bases clipped from V and 7 bases from J, the junction kept 5 bases outside the gene matches. This chain's CDR3 is CASSLRTGWNSPLHF. The CDR3 nucleotides read TGTGCCAGCAGTTTGCGGACAGGGTGGAATTCACCCCTCCACTTT.

The chain carries TRBV7-2 and TRBJ2-3, with TRBD2 identical over 14 bases. Germline CDR1 and CDR2: SGHTA and FQGNSA. This CDR3 has 16 amino acids. V was clipped by 7 bases and J by 4 bases; unmatched bases: 7. CDR3 in DNA: TGTGCCAGCAAGAGGGGGACTAGCGGGAGTTCAGATACGCAGTATTTT. Its translation: CASKRGTSGSSDTQYF.

J is TRBJ2-1 and V is TRBV2, with a possible D match to TRBD2 (6 bases). Germline CDR1 reads SNHLY; CDR2 reads FYNNEI. The length of the CDR3 is 16 residues. Trimming stripped 0 bases from V and 3 bases from J, with 12 bases between. The DNA of the CDR3 is TGTGCCAGCAGTGAAGCGCGGGGCGGGGACTACAATGAGCAGTTCTTC. The encoded protein is CASSEARGGDYNEQFF.

The V call is TRBV7-2, the J call TRBJ2-2; a weak D match, TRBD1 (6 bases). The V and J ends lost 5 bases and 5 bases respectively, with 12 bases between them. The germline V gene encodes CDR1 SGHTA and CDR2 FQGNSA. CDR3 length equals 14 residues. CDR3 region: CASSTTGGTGELFF. Written as DNA, the CDR3 is TGTGCCAGCAGCACGACAGGAGGAACCGGGGAGCTGTTTTTT.